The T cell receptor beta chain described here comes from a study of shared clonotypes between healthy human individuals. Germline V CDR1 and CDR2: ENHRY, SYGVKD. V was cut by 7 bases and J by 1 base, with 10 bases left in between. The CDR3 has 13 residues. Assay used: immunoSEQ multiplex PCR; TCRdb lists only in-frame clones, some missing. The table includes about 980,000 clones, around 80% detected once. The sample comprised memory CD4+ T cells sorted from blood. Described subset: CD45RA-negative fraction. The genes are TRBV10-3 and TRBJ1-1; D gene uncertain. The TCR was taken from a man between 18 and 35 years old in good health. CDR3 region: CAITKTRNTEAFF. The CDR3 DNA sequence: TGTGCCATCACCAAGACAAGGAACACTGAAGCTTTCTTT.